A single sample gave rise to the 32 T cell receptor beta chains below, sequenced in a study of T cell responses to AZD1222 COVID-19 vaccine. The repertoire was sequenced with immunoSEQ multiplex PCR; TCRdb's copy has only in-frame clones and lacks some. The sample includes 95,000 to 130,000 clones, roughly 92% of them seen just once. This specimen was peripheral blood, taken 28 days after the second AZD1222 dose. The receptors stem from an adult who received the AZD1222 COVID-19 vaccine.

The rearrangement uses TRBV5-1 and TRBJ1-1; D unclear. V was shortened by 7 bases and J by 4 bases, with 11 bases between the two germline ends. CDR1 SGHRS and CDR2 YFSETQ come from the germline V gene. The CDR3 is 12 amino acids. As DNA, the CDR3 is TGCGCCAGCGGACCTTCGGGCACTGAAGCTTTCTTT. It encodes CASGPSGTEAFF.

The chain recombines TRBV12-3 or TRBV12-4 with TRBJ1-2; D unresolved. The length of the CDR3 is 12 residues. Trimming took off 2 bases at V and 5 bases at J, with 6 bases between the two ends. CDR3 protein: CASSLQWYGYTF. CDR3 DNA sequence: TGTGCCAGCAGTTTACAGTGGTATGGCTACACCTTC.

To note about this clone: The identical CDR3 is also encoded by other nucleotide sequences in the sample. The chain combines TRBV29-1 with TRBJ2-7, with 9 nucleotides matching TRBD1. Germline CDR1 reads SQVTM; CDR2 reads ANQGSEA. The CDR3 has 13 amino acids. The junction had 4 bases not matched to a gene; V was cut back by 4 bases and J by 3 bases. For the CDR3, the DNA is TGCAGCGTTGGGACAGGGGAGGGCTACGAGCAGTACTTC. It encodes CSVGTGEGYEQYF.

The J gene is TRBJ1-3, the V gene TRBV15, with D tentatively TRBD1 (5 bases). The CDR3 extends over 15 amino acids. V shed 5 bases and J shed 0 bases, with 11 bases lying between them. Looked up from germline, CDR1 is LNHNV and CDR2 is YYDKDF (reference sequence). CDR3 nucleotides: TGTGCCACCAGCCCAACAGGACACTCTGGAAACACCATATATTTT. Translated: CATSPTGHSGNTIYF.

The table lists this clone with a few counts. The chain links TRBV5-6 to TRBJ1-6; D remains unclear. V was clipped by 3 bases and J by 1 base, with 8 bases between them. Germline CDR1 SGHDT, CDR2 YYEEEE. The CDR3 runs to 15 residues. CDR3 in amino acids: CASSSDGSYNSPLHF. DNA for the CDR3: TGTGCCAGCAGCTCAGACGGATCCTATAATTCACCCCTCCACTTT.

The chain employs TRBV6-6 and TRBJ1-5; TRBD1 matches 9 bases. CDR1 is MNHNY and CDR2 is SVGAGI in the germline V gene (reference sequence). This CDR3 is 18 amino acids long. V shed 5 bases and J 10 bases; nucleotides not matched to a gene: 21. The CDR3 here is CASSLTFPGQGIFHPQHF. The CDR3 coding sequence is TGTGCCAGCAGTCTCACCTTCCCGGGACAGGGTATTTTCCACCCCCAGCATTTT.

CDR3 in DNA: TGTGCCATCAGCGGTCGGGACACCCTCTCCGCAGATACGCAGTATTTT. Encoded protein: CAISGRDTLSADTQYF. This sequence joins TRBV10-3 and TRBJ2-3, with a weak D call TRBD1 (6 bases). V lost 6 bases to trimming and J lost 4 bases, with 20 bases between them. Germline assignment: CDR1 ENHRY and CDR2 SYGVKD. The CDR3 covers 16 residues.

The genes are TRBV9 and TRBJ1-2; no firm D call. The germline gives CDR1 SGDLS, CDR2 YYNGEE. V lost 4 bases to trimming and J lost 5 bases, with 18 bases between them. CDR3 length equals 15 residues. CDR3 in DNA: TGTGCCAGCAGCCCCCCGTCGGTCCTGGGGTATGGCTACACCTTC. Protein product: CASSPPSVLGYGYTF.

The gene calls are TRBV3-1 (or the pseudogene TRBV3-2) and TRBJ1-3; D remains ambiguous. The CDR3 has 15 residues. The germline V gene encodes CDR1 LGHDT and CDR2 YNNKEL (reference sequence). Trimming took off 11 bases at V and 5 bases at J, with 22 bases between the two ends. The CDR3 DNA sequence: TGTGCCTCCGCGAAGGTGGTAGGCGGGAGAAACACCATATATTTT. Translating gives CASAKVVGGRNTIYF.

In the case of this clone: One end of the junction varies from germline; a read error may be responsible. The chain links TRBV6-1 to TRBJ2-1, with 8 positions matching TRBD2. CDR1 and CDR2 (germline): MNHNS, SASEGT. The CDR3 is 16 amino acids. The CDR3 nucleotides read TGTGCCAGCAGAGAAGCGGGAGAGAAGGGCTACAATGAGCAGTTCTTC. Translation: CASREAGEKGYNEQFF.

The chain is built from TRBV9 and TRBJ2-1, with D perhaps TRBD2 (6 bases). Trimming cost V 0 bases and J 2 bases, with 6 bases left between them. The germline CDR1 and CDR2 sequences are SGDLS and YYNGEE. This CDR3 comprises 14 residues. The CDR3 DNA follows: TGTGCCAGCAGCGTAGCGGGAGCCTACAATGAGCAGTTCTTC. It codes for CASSVAGAYNEQFF.

The chain uses TRBV5-6 and TRBJ1-1, with D perhaps TRBD1 (5 bases). The germline gives CDR1 SGHDT, CDR2 YYEEEE. CDR3 length: 16 amino acids. The V gene lost 6 bases and the J gene lost 5 bases, with 23 bases spanning the gap. CDR3 bases: TGTGCCAGCATCCTAACGCACGGGGGGATGGGAACTGAAGCTTTCTTT. Residues: CASILTHGGMGTEAFF.

The chain is built from TRBV28 and TRBJ1-6, with D maybe TRBD1 (5 bases). CDR1 and CDR2 (germline): MDHEN, SYDVKM. The CDR3 length is 15 residues. V gave up 7 bases and J gave up 6 bases, with 16 bases separating them. The CDR3 nucleotides are TGTGCCAGCACCGACAGTGCCTCCCGTAATTCACCCCTCCACTTT. It specifies CASTDSASRNSPLHF.

The chain couples TRBV2 to TRBJ2-2; D possibly corresponds to TRBD2 (6 bases). From germline, CDR1 is SNHLY and CDR2 FYNNEI. The CDR3 runs to 16 residues. The V and J ends lost 4 bases and 4 bases respectively, with 16 bases between them. CDR3 sequence reads: CASSALSGFSTGELFF. As DNA, the CDR3 is TGTGCCAGCAGTGCCCTTAGCGGCTTTAGCACCGGGGAGCTGTTTTTT.

DNA for the CDR3: TGTGCCAGCAGCGCCTCCGGGACTACCAACTACAATGAGCAGTTCTTC. Protein sequence: CASSASGTTNYNEQFF. The rearrangement links TRBV9 to TRBJ2-1; 7 bases are a match to TRBD2. The CDR3 is made up of 16 amino acids. V was pared by 3 bases and J by 3 bases, with 9 bases of the junction left unmatched. Germline V lookup: CDR1 SGDLS, CDR2 YYNGEE. The entire variable domain, with the rest obtained from reference TRBV9 and TRBJ2-1, is as follows: DSGVTQTPKHLITATGQRVTLRCSPRSGDLSVYWYQQSLDQGLQFLIQYYNGEERAKGNILERFSAQQFPDLHSELNLSSLELGDSALYFCASSASGTTNYNEQFFGPGTRLTVL.

This sequence joins TRBV30 and TRBJ1-4; D gene unclear. The CDR3 extends over 13 amino acids. The germline V and J ends were trimmed by 1 base and 5 bases, with 8 bases remaining between them. The germline gives CDR1 GTSNPN, CDR2 SVGIG (reference sequence). The CDR3 sequence: CAWSGTPNEKLFF. The CDR3 nucleotides are TGTGCCTGGAGTGGGACCCCCAATGAAAAACTGTTTTTT.

This chain uses TRBV5-1 with TRBJ2-5; D might be TRBD1 or TRBD2, each matching 5 bases. This CDR3 region has 14 residues. V lost 4 bases to trimming and J lost 5 bases, with 15 bases between them. Germline-derived CDR1 and CDR2 are SGHRS and YFSETQ. The CDR3 sequence: CASSLGTPGETQYF. The CDR3 region has the DNA TGCGCCAGCAGCCTCGGGACCCCGGGGGAGACCCAGTACTTC.

The chain couples TRBV19 to TRBJ2-1, with 7 bases that match TRBD1. Germline V gene data show CDR1 as LNHDA and CDR2 as SQIVND (reference sequence). With 4 bases clipped from V and 5 bases from J, the junction kept 11 bases outside the gene matches. CDR3 length: 16 residues. Written as DNA, the CDR3 is TGTGCCAGTAGTAGGGACAGTCGGGGCTGGGACAATGAGCAGTTCTTC. Translating it yields CASSRDSRGWDNEQFF.

This chain uses TRBV29-1 with TRBJ1-2; TRBD1 aligns across 9 bases. Germline trimming cut 4 bases from V and 3 bases from J; bases unmatched to any gene: 6. Germline-derived CDR1 and CDR2 are SQVTM and ANQGSEA. This CDR3 region has 14 residues. This CDR3 reads CSVGGDRVDYGYTF. In DNA, the CDR3 is TGCAGCGTTGGCGGGGACAGGGTCGACTATGGCTACACCTTC.

The J gene is TRBJ2-7, the V gene TRBV11-2; D possibly matches TRBD1 or TRBD2 (5 bases each). Per the germline V gene, CDR1 is SGHAT and CDR2 is FQNNGV. The CDR3 contains 13 residues. The V end was cut by 5 bases, the J end by 6 bases, with 14 bases between. Here the CDR3 DNA reads TGTGCCAGCAGCCTAGGGGCTGGGGGCGAGCAGTACTTC. Its translation is CASSLGAGGEQYF.

The CDR3 DNA reads as TGTGCCTGGAGCTCCGGTTCATATGGGACAGATACGCAGTATTTT. The encoded protein is CAWSSGSYGTDTQYF. V gene TRBV30 combines with J gene TRBJ2-3; D remains ambiguous. V was clipped by 3 bases and J by 3 bases, with 16 bases between them. The CDR3 is made up of 15 amino acids. CDR1 and CDR2 from the germline V gene are GTSNPN and SVGIG (reference sequence).

The rearrangement uses TRBV24-1 and TRBJ2-5; 7 bases agree with TRBD1. Germline V gene sequence: CDR1 KGHDR, CDR2 SFDVKD. The CDR3 contains 14 residues. V trimming: 3 bases; J trimming: 4 bases; junction bases outside the gene matches: 4. CDR3 DNA: TGTGCCACCAGTGATCCCACAGGGGTAGAGACCCAGTACTTC. It is translated as CATSDPTGVETQYF.

The CDR3 DNA is TGTGCCACCAGCAGAGGTGGTGACTATGGCTACACCTTC. Its translation is CATSRGGDYGYTF. This chain connects TRBV15 to TRBJ1-2; unclear D gene. The CDR3 is made up of 13 amino acids. The ends were cut back, 1 base at V and 3 bases at J, with 6 bases in the middle. CDR1 and CDR2 from the germline V gene are LNHNV and YYDKDF (reference sequence).

This sequence joins TRBV27 and TRBJ2-4, with 13 positions matching TRBD2. The CDR3 totals 17 residues. Germline V CDR1 and CDR2: MNHEY, SMNVEV (reference sequence). V was clipped by 6 bases and J by 8 bases; unmatched bases: 13. The CDR3 here is CASSPRLGLAGVHIQYF. The CDR3 region has the DNA TGTGCCAGCAGCCCCAGGCTAGGACTAGCGGGAGTACACATTCAGTACTTC.

J is TRBJ2-5 and V is TRBV11-2, with a weak D call TRBD2 (5 bases). The CDR3 consists of 14 residues. Germline CDR1 is SGHAT and CDR2 is FQNNGV. The ends were cut back, 5 bases at V and 5 bases at J, with 15 bases in the middle. CDR3 amino acids: CASSQRGLRETQYF. The CDR3 coding sequence is TGTGCCAGCAGCCAACGCGGGTTACGGGAGACCCAGTACTTC.

This chain links TRBV6-5 with TRBJ2-1; the D gene is possibly TRBD1 (5 bases). This CDR3 is built from 16 residues. Germline CDR1 MNHEY, CDR2 SVGAGI. V lost 4 bases, J lost 0 bases, and 13 bases lay in between. The CDR3 here is CASSWNGQGSYNEQFF. DNA of the CDR3: TGTGCCAGCAGTTGGAACGGCCAGGGCTCCTACAATGAGCAGTTCTTC.

The V and J genes are TRBV28 and TRBJ1-2; TRBD1 is a possible D gene (5 bases). V was pared by 6 bases and J by 4 bases, with 12 bases between. CDR1 is MDHEN and CDR2 is SYDVKM in the germline V gene. The CDR3 totals 13 residues. In DNA form, the CDR3 reads TGTGCCAGCAGCTCCCAGGGACCCTATGGCTACACCTTC. Amino acids: CASSSQGPYGYTF.

V is TRBV10-3 and J is TRBJ2-1; TRBD2 agrees at 7 bases. V lost 2 bases, J lost 9 bases, and 4 bases stayed unmatched. CDR1 and CDR2 (germline): ENHRY, SYGVKD. There are 13 residues in the CDR3. The CDR3 DNA reads as TGTGCCATCAGTGAGAGTCGGGGGGTTGAGCAGTTCTTC. It translates to CAISESRGVEQFF.

The V gene is TRBV7-9, the J gene TRBJ2-1; TRBD2 matches 10 bases. V lost 3 bases, J lost 0 bases, and 8 bases stayed unmatched. The CDR3 runs 18 residues. The germline CDR1 and CDR2 sequences are SEHNR and FQNEAQ (reference sequence). The CDR3 DNA sequence: TGTGCCAGCAGCTTGGGAGCGGGAGGGCCCCACTCCTACAATGAGCAGTTCTTC. Residues: CASSLGAGGPHSYNEQFF. The whole variable domain, remainder taken from reference TRBV7-9 and TRBJ2-1, is DTGVSQNPRHKITKRGQNVTFRCDPISEHNRLYWYRQTLGQGPEFLTYFQNEAQLEKSRLLSDRFSAERPKGSFSTLEIQRTEQGDSAMYLCASSLGAGGPHSYNEQFFGPGTRLTVL.

This chain connects TRBV9 to TRBJ1-2; TRBD1 might be the D (6 bases). Looked up from germline, CDR1 is SGDLS and CDR2 is YYNGEE. CDR3 length: 14 residues. With 0 bases removed from V and 1 base from J, the gap between germline ends came to 7 bases. The CDR3 sequence is CASSVGGGNYGYTF. The CDR3 DNA is TGTGCCAGCAGCGTAGGAGGGGGTAACTATGGCTACACCTTC.

V and J are TRBV5-4 and TRBJ2-3, with 8 bases fitting TRBD1. The CDR3 is 13 amino acids. Germline V gives CDR1 SGHNT, CDR2 YYREEE (reference sequence). V gave up 4 bases and J gave up 7 bases; unmatched junction bases: 5. CDR3 DNA sequence: TGTGCCAGCAGCCTTGGGACAGGCCATACGCAGTATTTT. It specifies CASSLGTGHTQYF.

This clone was detected only once. This CDR3 is also generated by other DNA sequences in the sample. The chain combines TRBV18 with TRBJ2-7, with D maybe TRBD1 (5 bases). Per germline, CDR1 KGHSH and CDR2 LQKENI. V lost 1 base, J lost 4 bases, and 11 bases lay in between. This CDR3 region has 14 residues. CDR3 in DNA: TGTGCCAGCTCACCACGGCAGGGTGTTTACGAGCAGTACTTC. This codes for CASSPRQGVYEQYF. Combining the CDR3 with reference TRBV18 and TRBJ2-7 gives the whole variable domain NAGVMQNPRHLVRRRGQEARLRCSPMKGHSHVYWYRQLPEEGLKFMVYLQKENIIDESGMPKERFSAEFPKEGPSILRIQQVVRGDSAAYFCASSPRQGVYEQYFGPGTRLTVT.